Included here is one TCR beta chain sequence, with context. Its antigen remains undetermined. Per-base quality was not reported, and no clone a single base away is much larger than it. Library method: the immunoSEQ multiplex PCR assay. TCRdb limited this immuneACCESS table to in-frame rearrangements with V and J called. A share of clones is missing; checked studies link under half to unresolved V genes, and the rest is unexplained. Across this sample there are tens of thousands of clones, with 85% to 90% seen only once. Together, the top ten hold around 6% of the sample. Reading from cysteine to phenylalanine, the CDR3 counts 12 amino acids. Only the CDR3 portion is preserved as DNA: 36 bases, with reading frame beginning at the first base. CDR1 and CDR2 are drawn from the germline V gene (reference sequence): LGHDT, YNNKEL. The V and J ends are trimmed by 3 bases and 7 bases, leaving 7 bases between them.

This specimen belongs to a study of control samples from healthy donors and cancer patients (dated by TCRdb to the early 2020s). This TCR was sampled from a man aged 50 to 59 in good health. The sample consisted of blood. The chain was built from TRBV3-1 (or the pseudogene TRBV3-2) and TRBJ1-3, and TRBD1 may be the D gene, going by 5 matching bases. CDR3 region: CASSQGENTIYF. Here is the DNA: TGTGCCAGCAGCCAGGGGGAGAACACCATATATTTT.